Each of the 27 T cell receptor beta chains below was sequenced from the same sample in a study of blood T cell repertoires in COVID-19. The assay was immunoSEQ multiplex PCR, and TCRdb's table has in-frame clones only and misses some. The data show some 310,000 clones, with around 87% seen just once and 1% held by the top ten. Sequencing was carried out using peripheral blood. The receptors were sampled from a man between 45 and 60 years old with active or convalescent COVID-19.

This chain links TRBV28 with TRBJ2-5, with TRBD1 matching over 10 bases. V was pared by 1 base and J by 4 bases, with 6 bases of the junction left unmatched. CDR1 and CDR2 from the germline V gene are MDHEN and SYDVKM. The CDR3 contains 16 residues. CDR3 loop: CASSLYRQGAGETQYF. CDR3 coding DNA: TGTGCCAGCAGTTTATATAGACAGGGGGCGGGAGAGACCCAGTACTTC.

This chain's CDR3 is CASSQGQDSYNEQFF. The CDR3 bases are TGTGCCAGCAGCCAAGGACAGGATTCCTACAATGAGCAGTTCTTC. The chain carries TRBV4-2 and TRBJ2-1; weak D call: TRBD1 (6 bases). Deletions cut 1 base from V and 1 base from J, with 8 bases between. The germline gives CDR1 LGHNA, CDR2 YNFKEQ. The CDR3 consists of 15 residues.

V and J are TRBV28 and TRBJ1-1, with D unresolved. V gave up 3 bases and J gave up 4 bases, with 12 bases separating them. The V gene's germline CDR1 is MDHEN and CDR2 SYDVKM. The CDR3 is made up of 14 amino acids. The CDR3 DNA follows: TGTGCCAGCAGTTTGCCTCGGGGAGGCACTGAAGCTTTCTTT. Its translation is CASSLPRGGTEAFF.

The V and J genes are TRBV9 and TRBJ1-1; D not resolved. With 0 bases removed from V and 3 bases from J, the gap between germline ends came to 12 bases. The CDR3 runs to 15 residues. Germline V gives CDR1 SGDLS, CDR2 YYNGEE. CDR3 in DNA: TGTGCCAGCAGCGTAGTTCCGGGGTGGGACACTGAAGCTTTCTTT. Its protein product is CASSVVPGWDTEAFF.

The chain employs TRBV11-3 and TRBJ2-1; 10 bases fit TRBD2. The CDR3 consists of 17 residues. From germline, CDR1 is SGHNT and CDR2 YENEEA. Trimming at V came to 0 bases and at J to 0 bases, leaving 2 bases not matched to a gene. The CDR3 DNA reads as TGTGCCAGCAGCTTAGATAGCGGGGGGCTCTCCTACAATGAGCAGTTCTTC. This encodes CASSLDSGGLSYNEQFF.

The V gene is TRBV30, the J gene TRBJ1-5, with unresolved D. CDR1 GTSNPN and CDR2 SVGIG come from the germline V gene (reference sequence). The CDR3 consists of 13 residues. Deletions cut 0 bases from V and 3 bases from J, with 6 bases between. CDR3 sequence reads: CAWSVQPNQPQHF. DNA for the CDR3: TGTGCCTGGAGTGTACAGCCCAATCAGCCCCAGCATTTT. Supplemented by reference TRBV30 and TRBJ1-5, the full variable domain reads SQTIHQWPATLVQPVGSPLSLECTVEGTSNPNLYWYRQAAGRGLQLLFYSVGIGQISSEVPQNLSASRPQDRQFILSSKKLLLSDSGFYLCAWSVQPNQPQHFGDGTRLSIL.

V gene TRBV19 combines with J gene TRBJ1-6; 11 nucleotides align to TRBD1. The CDR3 spans 21 residues. The germline gives CDR1 LNHDA, CDR2 SQIVND (reference sequence). J lost 0 bases, V lost 7 bases, and 17 bases had no gene match. CDR3 residues: CASKAGFGQGATGSYNSPLHF. Here the CDR3 DNA reads TGTGCCAGTAAGGCTGGGTTCGGACAGGGGGCTACTGGCTCCTATAATTCACCCCTCCACTTT.

This chain uses TRBV30 with TRBJ2-2, with D perhaps matching TRBD1 (6 bases). CDR3 length: 14 amino acids. In germline, CDR1 is GTSNPN, CDR2 SVGIG (reference sequence). Trimming cost V 4 bases and J 4 bases, with 13 bases left between them. CDR3 sequence: CAWKTGWVTGELFF. The CDR3 region has the DNA TGTGCCTGGAAAACAGGGTGGGTCACCGGGGAGCTGTTTTTT.

The chain uses TRBV4-3 and TRBJ2-7; D might be TRBD2 (5 bases). V was clipped by 1 base and J by 1 base, with 17 bases between them. Germline V lookup: CDR1 LGHNA, CDR2 YSLEER. There are 17 residues in the CDR3. The CDR3: CASSQGVRVAISYEQYF. DNA of the CDR3: TGCGCCAGCAGCCAAGGGGTGAGGGTAGCAATTTCCTACGAGCAGTACTTC.

About this clone itself: The same CDR3 can be traced to other DNA sequences in this sample. The J gene is TRBJ2-1, the V gene TRBV11-2; 7 nucleotides align to TRBD2. Losses at the gene ends were 1 base for V and 6 bases for J; bases not matched to a gene: 0. The CDR3 is made up of 13 amino acids. CDR1 SGHAT and CDR2 FQNNGV come from the germline V gene. The CDR3 here is CASSLGLANEQFF. The DNA of the CDR3 is TGTGCCAGCAGCTTAGGACTAGCCAATGAGCAGTTCTTC.

The chain has TRBV6-2 or TRBV6-3 and TRBJ1-2; D might be TRBD1 (6 bases). Looked up from germline, CDR1 is MNHEY and CDR2 is SVGEGT. The V end lost 2 bases, the J end lost 13 bases, and 14 bases lay between the germline ends. The CDR3 consists of 12 residues. CDR3: CASSYKTGSSTF. The CDR3, as DNA: TGTGCCAGCAGTTACAAAACAGGGTCAAGCACCTTC.

The chain combines TRBV2 with TRBJ1-6; perhaps TRBD1 as D (5 bases). Germline values: CDR1 SNHLY, CDR2 FYNNEI. This CDR3 contains 13 residues. The V end lost 7 bases, the J end lost 4 bases, and 8 bases lay between the germline ends. CDR3 in amino acids: CASTTEYNSPLHF. CDR3 DNA sequence: TGTGCCAGCACGACAGAATATAATTCACCCCTCCACTTT.

The chain couples TRBV30 to TRBJ2-2; 9 nucleotides agree with TRBD1. The CDR3 has 15 residues. Trimming took 4 bases from V and 3 from J; bases not matched to a gene: 6. Germline assignment: CDR1 GTSNPN and CDR2 SVGIG (reference sequence). CDR3 in amino acids: CAWIQGARDTGELFF. The CDR3 DNA is TGTGCCTGGATACAGGGGGCAAGGGACACCGGGGAGCTGTTTTTT.

The chain joins TRBV7-6 to TRBJ1-1; D unclear. This CDR3 is 11 amino acids long. Deletions cut 5 bases from V and 3 bases from J, with 4 bases between. The germline CDR1 and CDR2 sequences are SGHVS and FNYEAQ. The CDR3: CASSRDTEAFF. In nucleotides, the CDR3 is TGTGCCAGCAGCCGGGACACTGAAGCTTTCTTT.

This clone showed up just once. The rearrangement joins TRBV18 to TRBJ1-3; 7 bases map to TRBD1. Germline V lookup: CDR1 KGHSH, CDR2 LQKENI. The CDR3 runs 16 residues. J gave up 0 bases and V 4 bases, and 6 bases lay outside the gene matches. The CDR3: CASSLAGTDSGNTIYF. The CDR3 nucleotides read TGTGCCAGCTCACTGGCCGGGACAGACTCTGGAAACACCATATATTTT. Variable domain in full (rest from reference TRBV18 and TRBJ1-3): NAGVMQNPRHLVRRRGQEARLRCSPMKGHSHVYWYRQLPEEGLKFMVYLQKENIIDESGMPKERFSAEFPKEGPSILRIQQVVRGDSAAYFCASSLAGTDSGNTIYFGEGSWLTVV.

Written as DNA, the CDR3 is TGTGCCAGCTCACCACCGGCGGGTGGTGGTATTCAGCCCCAGCATTTT. Residues: CASSPPAGGGIQPQHF. The V and J genes are TRBV18 and TRBJ1-5; D ambiguous. This CDR3 contains 16 residues. The germline V gene has CDR1 KGHSH and CDR2 LQKENI. V was cut by 0 bases and J by 6 bases, with 15 bases left in between.

V and J are TRBV11-2 and TRBJ1-2; D is unresolved. V was cut by 6 bases and J by 4 bases, with 15 bases left in between. In germline, CDR1 is SGHAT, CDR2 FQNNGV. This CDR3 is 14 amino acids long. CDR3 nucleotide sequence: TGTGCCAGCAGTACGTTCGGGAGGTTCTATGGCTACACCTTC. This sequence encodes CASSTFGRFYGYTF.

J is TRBJ2-1 and V is TRBV5-1, with 7 nucleotides matching TRBD2. With 0 bases clipped from V and 9 bases from J, the junction kept 18 bases outside the gene matches. The V gene's germline CDR1 is SGHRS and CDR2 YFSETQ. The CDR3 contains 18 residues. The CDR3 bases are TGCGCCAGCAGCTTGGATCCGGAGCGGGAAACCCCCAGCAGTGAGCAGTTCTTC. This gives the protein CASSLDPERETPSSEQFF. Combining the CDR3 with reference TRBV5-1 and TRBJ2-1 gives the whole variable domain KAGVTQTPRYLIKTRGQQVTLSCSPISGHRSVSWYQQTPGQGLQFLFEYFSETQRNKGNFPGRFSGRQFSNSRSEMNVSTLELGDSALYLCASSLDPERETPSSEQFFGPGTRLTVL.

The V gene is TRBV5-1, the J gene TRBJ1-3, with a weak D call TRBD1 (6 bases). The CDR3 has 13 residues. Trimming took off 3 bases at V and 6 bases at J, with 10 bases between the two ends. The germline CDR1 and CDR2 sequences are SGHRS and YFSETQ. The CDR3 region has the DNA TGCGCCAGCAGCTCCAACAGGGAAAACACCATATATTTT. Its protein product is CASSSNRENTIYF.

The genes are TRBV28 and TRBJ2-7, with D uncertain. The CDR3 contains 13 residues. Trimming removed 3 bases at V and 0 bases at J, with 6 bases between. Germline V gene data show CDR1 as MDHEN and CDR2 as SYDVKM. Here the CDR3 DNA reads TGTGCCAGCAGTTTTCTGAGCTCCTACGAGCAGTACTTC. It yields the protein CASSFLSSYEQYF.

The chain links TRBV6-2 or TRBV6-3 to TRBJ1-1; 9 nucleotides line up with TRBD1. After removal of 6 bases from V and 6 bases from J, the junction contained 14 bases not matched to a gene. The germline gives CDR1 MNHEY, CDR2 SVGEGT. The CDR3 contains 16 residues. The CDR3 nucleotides are TGTGCCAGCAGCCTCACCAGGACAGGGGACTTTGCTGAAGCTTTCTTT. Protein product: CASSLTRTGDFAEAFF.

The CDR3 coding sequence is TGTGCCAGCAGTCCCCCGGGACAGGGGAAAAGGCAGCCCCAGCATTTT. Translated, it gives CASSPPGQGKRQPQHF. The chain employs TRBV6-2 or TRBV6-3 and TRBJ1-5, with 10 positions matching TRBD1. This CDR3 is 16 amino acids long. Germline V CDR1 and CDR2: MNHEY, SVGEGT. V lost 5 bases to trimming and J lost 7 bases; unmatched junction nucleotides: 11.

The rearrangement joins TRBV19 to TRBJ1-5; TRBD1 matches at 10 bases. V gave up 8 bases and J gave up 5 bases; unmatched junction bases: 6. CDR1 is LNHDA, CDR2 SQIVND, per germline (reference sequence). The CDR3 is 14 amino acids. CDR3 nucleotides: TGTGCCAGTTCCGACAGGGGGCCCCATCAGCCCCAGCATTTT. Protein product: CASSDRGPHQPQHF. The complete variable domain, with remaining parts taken from reference TRBV19 and TRBJ1-5, reads DGGITQSPKYLFRKEGQNVTLSCEQNLNHDAMYWYRQDPGQGLRLIYYSQIVNDFQKGDIAEGYSVSREKKESFPLTVTSAQKNPTAFYLCASSDRGPHQPQHFGDGTRLSIL.

V gene TRBV11-2 combines with J gene TRBJ1-1; D is perhaps TRBD1 (6 bases). The length of the CDR3 is 12 residues. Germline lookup yields CDR1 SGHAT and CDR2 FQNNGV. V was cut by 5 bases and J by 4 bases, with 8 bases left in between. CDR3 bases: TGTGCCAGCAGCGTGGACAGCACTGAAGCTTTCTTT. It encodes CASSVDSTEAFF.

This chain connects TRBV18 to TRBJ1-1; no reliable D call. Germline V gene sequence: CDR1 KGHSH, CDR2 LQKENI. With 2 bases removed from V and 11 bases from J, the gap between germline ends came to 15 bases. This CDR3 has 13 amino acids. CDR3 sequence reads: CASSPAGDGVAFF. CDR3 DNA: TGTGCCAGCTCACCAGCCGGCGACGGGGTCGCTTTCTTT.

The chain couples TRBV6-5 to TRBJ1-3, with a possible D match to TRBD1 (5 bases). Germline lookup yields CDR1 MNHEY and CDR2 SVGAGI. This CDR3 has 14 amino acids. V was cut by 0 bases and J by 4 bases, with 7 bases left in between. CDR3 region: CASSYSSGGNTIYF. The CDR3 DNA is TGTGCCAGCAGTTACTCGTCAGGGGGAAACACCATATATTTT.

This chain joins TRBV21-1 and TRBJ1-1; the D call of TRBD1 is as the table states it, not checked on the DNA. TRBV21-1 is deemed a pseudogene. The CDR3 contains 16 residues. DNA for the CDR3: TGTGCCAGCAGCGTTACGGGCACAGGGGAGAACACTGAAGCTTTCTTT. Its protein product is CASSVTGTGENTEAFF.